These T cell receptor beta chains were read from a single sample in a study of T cell changes during pregnancy in multiple sclerosis. Sequencing used immunoSEQ multiplex PCR; TCRdb keeps in-frame clones, though not all of them. Of about 40,000 clones listed, approximately 89% are singletons. This sample comprised CD4+ T cells from peripheral blood mononuclear cells, obtained in the first trimester of pregnancy. All receptors come from a female donor with multiple sclerosis, enrolled in a pregnancy study. The CDR3 runs from the conserved cysteine through the conserved F or W. The D gene is left open where the match is weak. Size values are once, few and many counts, or a class for expanded clones, and some rows have none.

length	D	J	size	V	CDR3	DNA
16	TRBD2	TRBJ2-7	-	TRBV4-1	CASSQDRLAGTYEQYF	TGCGCCAGCAGCCAAGATAGGCTAGCGGGAACCTACGAGCAGTACTTC
15	-	TRBJ2-3	-	TRBV6-6	CATHDRSANTDTQYF	TGTGCCACCCACGATCGGTCCGCTAACACAGATACGCAGTATTTT
15	-	TRBJ1-6	-	TRBV4-2	CASSQDRGTNSPLHF	TGTGCCAGCAGCCAAGACCGAGGAACCAATTCACCCCTCCACTTT
14	TRBD1	TRBJ1-1	-	TRBV7-2	CASSFDRGDTEAFF	TGTGCCAGCAGCTTTGACAGGGGAGACACTGAAGCTTTCTTT
17	-	TRBJ2-3	-	TRBV4-3	CASSQDLLATSTDTQYF	TGCGCCAGCAGCCAAGATCTGCTAGCGACTAGCACAGATACGCAGTATTTT
14	-	TRBJ2-6	-	TRBV19	CATKEPSGANVLTF	TGTGCCACCAAGGAGCCGTCTGGGGCCAACGTCCTGACTTTC
16	-	TRBJ2-7	-	TRBV5-1	CASSSFLQGIIHEQYF	TGCGCCAGCAGCTCCTTTTTGCAGGGGATTATCCACGAGCAGTACTTC
13	-	TRBJ2-1	-	TRBV7-8	CASSPTSLDEQFF	TGTGCCAGCAGCCCGACTAGTCTCGATGAGCAGTTCTTC
17	TRBD2	TRBJ2-1	-	TRBV9	CASSVQAGVVVFNEQFF	TGTGCCAGCAGCGTACAGGCGGGAGTGGTTGTCTTCAATGAGCAGTTCTTC
16	TRBD1	TRBJ2-7	few	TRBV27	CASSLRGQVLPHEQYF	TGTGCCAGCAGTCTGAGAGGACAGGTCCTACCCCACGAGCAGTACTTC